Described below is a single T cell receptor (beta chain) sequence and its context. Its specificity is not known. The data were obtained in a study of siplizumab effects on memory and regulatory T cells. General observations from the study: Among alloreactive clones, only a minor fraction mapped to unstimulated subsets.

The CDR3 spans 14 residues. V was trimmed by 2 bases and J by 8 bases, leaving 14 bases between them. The V gene's germline CDR1 is LNHDA and CDR2 SQIVND (reference sequence). Repertoires were generated with immunoSEQ multiplex PCR, while TCRdb's copy carries only in-frame clones and drops some. The sample has about 100,000 clones, around 90% seen once; the top ten hold around 0.73%. This TCR came from a human donor in good health. The chain has TRBV19 and TRBJ2-3; D possibly corresponds to TRBD2 (5 bases). The sequencing sample was made of Tregs sorted from blood. The CDR3 nucleotides are TGTGCCAGTAGTATAACCAGCGGCCCGCCTACGCAGTATTTT. This sequence encodes CASSITSGPPTQYF.